The clone carrying this T cell receptor beta chain was observed a few times. This sample was taken from a study of T-cell memory formation after mild COVID-19. In TCRdb, the 5' RACE reads were re-called with MiXCR into one record per CDR3 protein. The sample lists about 200,000 distinct CDR3 sequences; 7.5% to 10% were seen once. Germline assignment: CDR1 SNHLY and CDR2 FYNNEI. The CDR3 loop spans 14 amino acids. J was trimmed by 0 bases and V by 8 bases; bases with no gene match: 2. This clonotype was obtained from a man aged 18 to 30 who had mild COVID-19 (a few samples of this study predate the infection). Cell type and time point are not known. The sequencing sample was made of PBMCs or a T cell subset sorted from them (not recorded which). This rearrangement joins TRBV2 to TRBJ2-1; 9 nucleotides align to TRBD1. The CDR3 DNA reads TGTGCCAGCGGACAGGGGAGCTCCTACAATGAGCAGTTCTTC. Amino acids: CASGQGSSYNEQFF.